This T cell receptor beta chain was profiled in a study of PD-L1 blockade in urothelial cancer (dated by TCRdb to about 2017). Regarding the research as a whole: Therapy was started in the mid-2010s for all patients, and atezolizumab 1,200 mg was administered intravenously every 3 weeks. Twenty-five of 29 patients were identified as males with urothelial cancer of bladder origin, and a prior smoking history was reported by 18 of 29 patients. A median of roughly 140,000 T cells and tens of thousands of unique TCRs was obtained from blood samples, and a median clonality of approximately 0.08 was observed. Durable clinical benefit was achieved by nine patients and was not achieved by 20 patients. Pretreatment tumor samples and matched peripheral blood, collected serially before and after atezolizumab treatment, underwent TCR sequencing. Somatic, immune and clinical correlates of response to PD-L1 blockade with atezolizumab in urothelial cancer were the focus of an exploratory multi-omic analysis. In the same patients, whole exome sequencing and RNA sequencing of pretreatment tumors were performed in addition to TCR sequencing. Blood samples were analyzed at two time points: 3 weeks after treatment start (second dose) and 6 weeks after treatment start. Progression-free survival longer than 6 months counted as durable clinical benefit, and TCR features were additionally tested against both progression-free and overall survival. Patients had an ECOG performance status of 0 or 1 and had received between 0 and 3 prior chemotherapy regimens. Approximately 29 patients had pretreatment blood TCR-seq, around 25 had at least one posttreatment blood collection, and around 25 had tumor TCR-seq. The study at large found these results: Patients with durable benefit showed greater expansion of tumor-associated TCR clones in peripheral blood 3 weeks after starting treatment (n ≈ 22, p = 0.022). Improved progression-free and overall survival was associated with having pretreatment peripheral blood TCR clonality below the median. Because the sample size was small (n ≈ 30) and many exploratory analyses were performed, the results are intended to be hypothesis-generating.

Synthetic TCR analog templates were spiked into each PCR to estimate absolute template abundance from read counts. The immunoSEQ assay was used to amplify TCRbeta CDR3 regions from genomic DNA with bias-controlled V and J gene primers. Rearranged TCRbeta segments were sequenced at approximately 20X coverage. For the original study's pipeline: Sequencing errors were corrected by clustering, and CDR3s were annotated against IMGT so that V, D and J genes could be assigned. Downstream analyses used only productive TCRbeta rearrangements, leaving out any out-of-frame or stop-codon sequences. To compute clonality, Shannon entropy was normalized by the log of the number of unique productive sequences and then subtracted from one. Clones differing between time points or between blood and tumor were identified by Fisher's exact test with Benjamini-Hochberg correction at adjusted p below 0.01. TCRdb took over this immuneACCESS table, retaining in-frame rearrangements with V and J assigned. Such tables are incomplete; in checked studies, under half of the missing clones stem from an unresolved V gene, and the remainder is unexplained. V and J calls and clone size are given by that table; D and trimming were obtained from the DNA. In all, the sample holds 29,000 or so clones, and over 75% of those were seen once. Roughly 3.1% of the sample lies in the top ten.

The cohort comprised fewer than 35 patients with locally advanced or metastatic urothelial carcinoma treated at Memorial Sloan Kettering on a trial protocol. Peripheral blood mononuclear cells were collected pretreatment and during treatment, at between 1 and 8 total time points per patient. The Qiagen DNeasy Blood extraction kit was used to purify genomic DNA from total PBMCs and from tumor samples. PBMCs were collected pretreatment and during treatment, and were isolated and stored as previously described. Remarks on this clone: Its specific antigen is unknown. The record has no base qualities; no much larger clone is one base away.

V is reduced by 0 bases and J by 1 base, leaving a spacing of 11 bases between them. The CDR3 covers 15 residues, taking in both the cysteine and the phenylalanine. The only DNA kept is the CDR3, 45 bases in frame from the first base. The germline V gene (reference sequence) supplies CDR1 GTSNPN and CDR2 SVGIG. The chain is made from TRBV30 and TRBJ2-3, with the identity of the D gene unclear. The sequencing here drew on PBMCs, taken around atezolizumab (anti-PD-L1) treatment. The receptor was derived from a man over 45 with urothelial cancer. The CDR3 region: CAWSVASLGTDTQYF. In nucleotides, the sequence is TGTGCCTGGAGTGTAGCTTCCCTGGGCACAGATACGCAGTATTTT. Outside the CDR3, residues come from the reference TRBV30 and TRBJ2-3 proteins, so the full variable domain is: SQTIHQWPATLVQPVGSPLSLECTVEGTSNPNLYWYRQAAGRGLQLLFYSVGIGQISSEVPQNLSASRPQDRQFILSSKKLLLSDSGFYLCAWSVASLGTDTQYFGPGTRLTVL.